Listed here are 4 T cell receptor beta chains from one sample, sequenced in a study of regulatory T cells in long-lasting Graves disease. Both iRepertoire HTBI primers and Arm-PCR of CDR3 regions were used to build the TCR beta libraries. One entry per CDR3 protein, called by TCRdb with MiXCR from the multiplex PCR reads. The sample lists 550,000 to 650,000 distinct CDR3 sequences, more than 15% seen once, with around 12% in the top ten. Time point in this sample: newly diagnosed GD, antithyroid drugs for less than 3 months. RNA from PBMCs was the source of the TCR library. The sample also formed part of further work on T cells in Graves' hyperthyroidism and ophthalmopathy.

The source was peripheral blood mononuclear cells (PBMCs), collected at new diagnosis, from a patient treated with antithyroid drugs. The source of these receptors is a man aged 18 to 30 with Graves disease.

This clonotype was seen only a few times. The rearrangement links TRBV19 to TRBJ1-5; TRBD1 is a possible D gene (5 bases). Germline CDR1 is LNHDA and CDR2 is SQIVND (reference sequence). The CDR3 has 17 residues. Trimming took 3 bases from V and 1 from J, leaving 16 bases between them. CDR3 protein: CASSIGMGKGSNQPQHF. DNA of the CDR3: TGTGCCAGTAGTATCGGCATGGGGAAGGGGAGCAATCAGCCCCAGCATTTT.

Regarding this clonotype: An end of the junction does not agree with germline; a read error may underlie this. This chain uses TRBV11-2 with TRBJ2-7; D unclear. The germline V gene has CDR1 SGHAT and CDR2 FQNNGV. This CDR3 region has 14 residues. CDR3 bases: TGTGCCGGCAGCTTAGGGCTTAGCTCCTACGAGCAGTACTTC. Encoded protein: CAGSLGLSSYEQYF. The variable domain in full, completed from reference TRBV11-2 and TRBJ2-7, reads EAGVAQSPRYKIIEKRQSVAFWCNPISGHATLYWYQQILGQGPKLLIQFQNNGVVDDSQLPKDRFSAERLKGVDSTLKIQPAKLEDSAVYLCAGSLGLSSYEQYFGPGTRLTVT.

For this clonotype: A clone one base away is much larger, so this may be a read error. The V gene is TRBV5-5, the J gene TRBJ2-7; 7 nucleotides match TRBD2. The CDR3 length is 14 residues. Germline loops: CDR1 SGHKS, CDR2 YYEKEE (reference sequence). V shed 4 bases, J shed 7 bases, and the junction held 11 bases outside the gene matches. The CDR3 sequence: CASSPRGGDDEQYF. CDR3 DNA: TGTGCCAGCAGCCCCCGGGGAGGGGACGATGAGCAGTACTTC.

This clonotype was observed once. The junction does not match germline at one end; this may be a read error. The chain uses TRBV11-2 and TRBJ2-5, with 9 bases lining up with TRBD1. The CDR3 loop spans 14 amino acids. Germline CDR1 is SGHAT and CDR2 is FQNNGV. The CDR3: CASEGGTGRETQYF. For the CDR3, the DNA is TGCGCCAGCGAGGGGGGGACAGGGCGAGAGACCCAGTACTTC. Variable domain in full (rest from reference TRBV11-2 and TRBJ2-5): EAGVAQSPRYKIIEKRQSVAFWCNPISGHATLYWYQQILGQGPKLLIQFQNNGVVDDSQLPKDRFSAERLKGVDSTLKIQPAKLEDSAVYLCASEGGTGRETQYFGPGTRLLVL.